In its sample, the clone carrying this T cell receptor (beta chain) ranks as medium-sized (0.01 to 0.1%). The sample comes from a study of T and B cells in COVID-19 patients. Multiplex PCR with BIOMED2 TRB-A/B primer pools amplified TRB rearrangements. MiXCR, run by TCRdb on the multiplex PCR reads, gives a single entry per CDR3 protein. The table lists approximately 17,000 distinct CDR3 sequences, about a quarter of them singletons. Per germline, CDR1 SQVTM and CDR2 ANQGSEA. V lost 3 bases, J lost 3 bases, and 13 bases lay in between. There are 14 residues in the CDR3. TRB was amplified from about 250-500 ng of blood genomic DNA.

The V and J genes are TRBV29-1 and TRBJ2-3; possibly TRBD2 for D (6 bases). This TCR derives from a human donor who had recovered from COVID-19. Sequenced sample: blood. The CDR3 protein is CSVEGGVRTDTQYF. The CDR3 coding sequence is TGCAGCGTTGAGGGGGGTGTTAGGACAGATACGCAGTATTTT.